What follows are 22 T cell receptor beta chains derived from one specimen sequenced in a study of blood T cells in healthy people across ages. The authors ran a second PCR of about 7 to 11 cycles using a sample-barcoded 5' primer and a J-beta primer mix. TCRdb used MiXCR to reprocess the 5' RACE reads, holding one entry per CDR3 protein. Found here are over 700,000 distinct CDR3 sequences, approximately 25% of them singletons; the top ten hold 9.4%. This same sample was also taken into another study, of T cells of mothers and their children.

The specimen sequenced was blood. These receptors were obtained from a boy younger than 18 in good health.

The table lists this clonotype with many counts. The V call is TRBV7-3, the J call TRBJ2-5; D call uncertain. The V end was cut by 2 bases, the J end by 0 bases, with 10 bases between. Germline loops: CDR1 SGHTA, CDR2 FQGTGA. The CDR3 consists of 15 residues. The CDR3 DNA is TGTGCCAGCAGCTTACGTGGCAGGAACCAAGAGACCCAGTACTTC. Protein sequence: CASSLRGRNQETQYF.

This clonotype was seen repeatedly, ten times or more. The rearrangement links TRBV7-6 to TRBJ2-5; D call uncertain. Germline V gene data show CDR1 as SGHVS and CDR2 as FNYEAQ. The CDR3 runs to 15 residues. Trimming took 0 bases from V and 2 from J, leaving 10 bases between them. Written as DNA, the CDR3 is TGTGCCAGCAGCTTAGCTGTCTCAGGTCAAGAGACCCAGTACTTC. It encodes CASSLAVSGQETQYF.

The J gene is TRBJ2-1, the V gene TRBV6-5, with D perhaps matching TRBD1 (5 bases). Trimming removed 4 bases at V and 5 bases at J, with 18 bases between. CDR1 MNHEY and CDR2 SVGAGI come from the germline V gene. This CDR3 spans 16 amino acids. As DNA, the CDR3 is TGTGCCAGCAGTTCTAGATTAGGCAAGGGGCACAATGAGCAGTTCTTC. This gives the protein CASSSRLGKGHNEQFF.

V usage is TRBV7-9 and J usage is TRBJ2-7; D ambiguous. Trimming removed 5 bases from V and 5 bases from J, with 13 bases in between. Germline V gene data show CDR1 as SEHNR and CDR2 as FQNEAQ (reference sequence). CDR3 size: 13 residues. The CDR3 DNA reads as TGTGCCAGCAGCCCCCCCGCCGCCAACGAGCAGTACTTC. It encodes CASSPPAANEQYF.

The table lists this clonotype with a few counts. In this CDR3 the conserved last residue, phenylalanine or tryptophan, is missing, so a read error is likely. V is TRBV29-1 and J is TRBJ2-7; 7 bases line up with TRBD2. The V gene end was trimmed by 1 base and the J gene end by 6 bases; junction bases not matched to a gene: 6. This CDR3 region has 13 residues. The germline gives CDR1 SQVTM, CDR2 ANQGSEA. The CDR3 region is CSVEGDYPGEQYL. The CDR3 coding sequence is TGCAGCGTTGAAGGGGACTACCCTGGCGAGCAGTACCTC.

This clonotype was recorded a few times. The chain couples TRBV7-9 to TRBJ2-5; D not certain. The end of the DNA aligns better with TRBJ2-1, so the J call may be wrong. The CDR3 spans 14 residues. CDR1 SEHNR and CDR2 FQNEAQ come from the germline V gene (reference sequence). The CDR3 spells CASSTWTESTEQFF. The CDR3 DNA is TGTGCCAGCAGCACCTGGACCGAATCGACTGAGCAGTTCTTC.

The chain employs TRBV12-5 and TRBJ2-5, with D possibly matching TRBD2 (5 bases). The CDR3 loop spans 14 amino acids. The V and J ends lost 5 bases and 4 bases respectively, with 14 bases between them. Germline lookup yields CDR1 LGHNT and CDR2 FRNRAP. CDR3 loop: CASGPPRGVETQYF. The CDR3 region has the DNA TGTGCTAGTGGTCCCCCCCGGGGAGTAGAGACCCAGTACTTC.

This clonotype was picked up a small number of times. V is TRBV29-1 and J is TRBJ2-1, with 9 bases lining up with TRBD2. After removal of 7 bases from V and 6 bases from J, the junction contained 10 bases not matched to a gene. The CDR3 runs 14 residues. Germline V gene lookup returns CDR1 SQVTM and CDR2 ANQGSEA. The CDR3 DNA follows: TGCAGCGCCAAAAGGGGGACTAGCTTCAATGAGCAGTTCTTC. Its translation: CSAKRGTSFNEQFF.

With respect to this clonotype: Since no conserved phenylalanine or tryptophan closes the CDR3, a read error is the likely cause. This chain uses TRBV29-1 with TRBJ2-5; tentatively, D is TRBD2 (5 bases). This CDR3 region has 11 residues. The germline V gene has CDR1 SQVTM and CDR2 ANQGSEA. Trimming left V 4 bases short and J 11 bases short, with 14 bases between. Here the CDR3 reads CSVASVGEQYL. In nucleotides, the CDR3 is TGCAGCGTTGCCTCGGTTGGGGAGCAGTACCTC.

Regarding this clonotype: Lacking the conserved final phenylalanine or tryptophan, this CDR3 likely reflects a read error. The chain is built from TRBV5-1 and TRBJ1-4; D may be TRBD1 (5 bases). The germline V gene encodes CDR1 SGHRS and CDR2 YFSETQ. The CDR3 is made up of 15 amino acids. The V end was cut by 0 bases, the J end by 3 bases, with 9 bases between. In nucleotides, the CDR3 is TGCGCCAGCAGCTTGGGAGGGGTAGCTAATGAAAAACTGTTTTCT. This gives the protein CASSLGGVANEKLFS.

This clonotype has ten or more counts. The chain has TRBV7-2 and TRBJ2-5; 8 nucleotides match TRBD2. Germline loops: CDR1 SGHTA, CDR2 FQGNSA. The CDR3 totals 14 residues. J was trimmed by 5 bases and V by 5 bases; bases with no gene match: 7. The CDR3 coding sequence is TGTGCCAGCAGCACGGGGGGGGTAGAGGAGACCCAGTACTTC. Amino acids: CASSTGGVEETQYF.

The chain combines TRBV9 with TRBJ2-5, with D possibly being TRBD1 or TRBD2 (5 bases each). Per germline, CDR1 SGDLS and CDR2 YYNGEE. The CDR3 runs 15 residues. V gave up 5 bases and J gave up 3 bases, with 17 bases separating them. The CDR3 loop is CASSGTGTVKETQYF. The CDR3 nucleotides are TGTGCCAGCAGTGGGACCGGGACGGTAAAAGAGACCCAGTACTTC.

The gene calls are TRBV27 and TRBJ2-1, with TRBD1 identical over 10 bases. This CDR3 spans 15 amino acids. Germline-derived CDR1 and CDR2 are MNHEY and SMNVEV (reference sequence). Losses at the gene ends were 5 bases for V and 4 bases for J; bases not matched to a gene: 5. As DNA, the CDR3 is TGTGCCAGCAGTCCCCGGACAGGGGGTTACAATGAGCAGTTCTTC. Translated: CASSPRTGGYNEQFF.

The J gene is TRBJ2-7, the V gene TRBV7-8; TRBD2 aligns across 7 bases. Germline V CDR1 and CDR2: SGHVS, FQNEAQ. Trimming cost V 2 bases and J 1 base; bases outside gene matches: 5. The CDR3 runs to 15 residues. The CDR3 DNA reads as TGTGCCAGCAGCTTATCTACGGGGGGATCCTACGAGCAGTACTTC. It codes for CASSLSTGGSYEQYF.

This clonotype was recorded a few times. One end of the junction is discordant with germline, which a read error may explain. This chain uses TRBV20-1 with TRBJ2-3; TRBD2 agrees at 13 bases. The CDR3 spans 15 residues. Germline values: CDR1 DFQATT, CDR2 SNEGSKA (reference sequence). The CDR3 DNA reads as TGCAGTGCGGAAGGACTAGCGGGAGTAGGAGATACGCAGTACTTT. This encodes CSAEGLAGVGDTQYF.

The chain uses TRBV27 and TRBJ2-7; 7 bases line up with TRBD2. CDR3 length equals 15 residues. The germline V gene has CDR1 MNHEY and CDR2 SMNVEV (reference sequence). The V and J ends lost 2 bases and 2 bases, in that order; junction bases with no gene match: 6. The CDR3 sequence is CASSLQRDGPYEQYF. Written as DNA, the CDR3 is TGTGCCAGCAGTTTACAGCGGGATGGTCCCTACGAGCAGTACTTC.

There are a few counts of this clonotype. CDR3 region: CASSVGLGQDTQYF. CDR3 nucleotide sequence: TGTGCCAGCAGCGTAGGACTAGGTCAAGATACGCAGTATTTT. The chain has TRBV9 and TRBJ2-3; weak D call: TRBD2 (6 bases). The V end lost 0 bases, the J end lost 5 bases, and 10 bases lay between the germline ends. CDR3 length equals 14 residues. Germline V CDR1 and CDR2: SGDLS, YYNGEE.

This chain links TRBV5-5 with TRBJ1-3; no firm D call. The CDR3 is 15 residues long. V was clipped by 3 bases and J by 0 bases, with 10 bases between them. Germline V CDR1 and CDR2: SGHKS, YYEKEE (reference sequence). The CDR3 is CASSWSQSSGNTIYF. DNA of the CDR3: TGTGCCAGCAGCTGGTCACAGAGCTCTGGAAACACCATATATTTT.

The chain combines TRBV29-1 with TRBJ2-7; D perhaps matches TRBD1 (5 bases). The CDR3 runs 14 residues. Trimming shortened V by 0 bases and J by 2 bases, and 11 bases separated the two germline ends. Germline CDR1 and CDR2: SQVTM and ANQGSEA. In nucleotides, the CDR3 is TGCAGCGTTGAAGATGAGGACACCCCCTACGAGCAGTACTTC. It translates to CSVEDEDTPYEQYF.

In this sample, this clonotype turned up a few times. The chain joins TRBV4-2 to TRBJ2-5, with D perhaps matching TRBD2 (5 bases). The CDR3 spans 16 residues. CDR1 and CDR2 from the germline V gene are LGHNA and YNFKEQ. Deletions cut 1 base from V and 2 bases from J, with 14 bases between. The CDR3 bases are TGTGCCAGCAGCCAAGTTCCGGGGTCCTATCAAGAGACCCAGTACTTC. Its protein is CASSQVPGSYQETQYF.

V gene TRBV6-2 or TRBV6-3 combines with J gene TRBJ2-5, with TRBD2 as a possible D gene (7 bases). The DNA end lines up better with TRBJ2-1; the J call may be wrong. From germline, CDR1 is MNHEY and CDR2 SVGEGT. The CDR3 consists of 13 residues. CDR3 nucleotides: TGTGCCAGCACACGGGGGGCCGGGGGTGAGCAGTTCTTC. Translation gives CASTRGAGGEQFF.

This clonotype was seen more than once but under ten times. The gene calls are TRBV4-3 and TRBJ2-1; 7 bases agree with TRBD1. The J segment lost 1 base and the V segment lost 6 bases, leaving 6 bases of the junction unmatched. Germline CDR1 is LGHNA and CDR2 is YSLEER. The CDR3 sequence is 15 residues long. In DNA, the CDR3 is TGCGCCAGCAGTGGGCCGGGACAGTCCTACAATGAGCAGTTCTTC. This encodes CASSGPGQSYNEQFF.